Below, 6 T cell receptor beta chains from the same sample are listed, as sequenced in a study of blood T cell repertoires in COVID-19. Assay: immunoSEQ multiplex PCR; the TCRdb copy retains only in-frame clones and omits some. The data show approximately 230,000 clones, about 85% seen once. The sequencing input was peripheral blood. All receptors derive from a man younger than 35 with active or convalescent COVID-19.

The gene calls are TRBV7-3 and TRBJ1-1; D is perhaps TRBD1 (6 bases). V gave up 8 bases and J gave up 0 bases, with 28 bases separating them. The CDR3 spans 19 residues. The germline V gene has CDR1 SGHTA and CDR2 FQGTGA. CDR3 coding DNA: TGTGCCAGCTCCCGGGACAATTTTTTAGCCGCTGGCTTGAACACTGAAGCTTTCTTT. As protein: CASSRDNFLAAGLNTEAFF.

The chain employs TRBV18 and TRBJ2-2; D may be TRBD1 (6 bases). The V end lost 4 bases, the J end lost 4 bases, and 13 bases lay between the germline ends. The CDR3 is 15 residues long. Germline V CDR1 and CDR2: KGHSH, LQKENI. The CDR3 spells CASSQEPGVTGELFF. Here the CDR3 DNA reads TGTGCCAGCTCACAGGAGCCAGGGGTCACCGGGGAGCTGTTTTTT. Drawing the rest from reference TRBV18 and TRBJ2-2, the complete variable domain is NAGVMQNPRHLVRRRGQEARLRCSPMKGHSHVYWYRQLPEEGLKFMVYLQKENIIDESGMPKERFSAEFPKEGPSILRIQQVVRGDSAAYFCASSQEPGVTGELFFGEGSRLTVL.

The rearrangement joins TRBV30 to TRBJ1-2; a weak D match, TRBD1 (5 bases). The V and J ends lost 4 bases and 3 bases respectively, with 12 bases between them. The CDR3 has 13 amino acids. Germline V gene data show CDR1 as GTSNPN and CDR2 as SVGIG (reference sequence). The CDR3 here is CAWNTGTHYGYTF. CDR3 nucleotides: TGTGCCTGGAATACCGGGACTCACTATGGCTACACCTTC.

V is TRBV19 and J is TRBJ1-1; D uncertain. This CDR3 spans 12 amino acids. The V end lost 4 bases, the J end lost 5 bases, and 8 bases lay between the germline ends. CDR1 LNHDA and CDR2 SQIVND come from the germline V gene (reference sequence). CDR3 DNA: TGTGCCAGTAGTAGAGGATTGACTGAAGCTTTCTTT. Translation gives CASSRGLTEAFF.

This clone was detected only once. This sequence joins TRBV5-1 and TRBJ1-2; the D is unclear. V gave up 4 bases and J gave up 3 bases, with 16 bases separating them. This CDR3 is built from 15 residues. Germline V lookup: CDR1 SGHRS, CDR2 YFSETQ. The CDR3, as DNA: TGCGCCAGCAGCCCCTTAGGCAGGTCGGACTATGGCTACACCTTC. Amino acids: CASSPLGRSDYGYTF.

V usage is TRBV2 and J usage is TRBJ1-2; TRBD1 matches at 7 bases. Germline CDR1 SNHLY, CDR2 FYNNEI. The junction had 7 bases not matched to a gene; V was cut back by 8 bases and J by 7 bases. The CDR3 spans 12 residues. The CDR3 sequence is CASHDRDFGYTF. In DNA, the CDR3 is TGTGCCAGCCACGACAGGGACTTTGGCTACACCTTC.